This T cell receptor beta chain is from a study of blood T cell repertoires in COVID-19. The table lists this clone with a count of one. Repertoires were generated with immunoSEQ multiplex PCR, while TCRdb's copy carries only in-frame clones and drops some. The sample has 250,000 to 300,000 clones, around nine tenths seen once. The length of the CDR3 is 13 residues. Unmatched junction bases numbered 7, after V lost 6 bases and J lost 2 bases. Germline V gene data show CDR1 as SQVTM and CDR2 as ANQGSEA. V and J are TRBV29-1 and TRBJ2-7; 7 bases are a match to TRBD2. What was sequenced was peripheral blood. This TCR derives from a woman aged 60-75 years with acute or convalescent COVID-19. CDR3 region: CSVAGERTYEQYF. The CDR3 nucleotides read TGCAGCGTGGCGGGGGAGCGGACCTACGAGCAGTACTTC.